These T cell receptor beta chains were read from a single sample in a study of T cell responses to AZD1222 COVID-19 vaccine. Generated by immunoSEQ multiplex PCR, the TCRdb table keeps only in-frame clones and is missing some. The table has 130,000 to 150,000 clones, about 93% seen once. The input for sequencing was peripheral blood, taken on day 0 of AZD1222 vaccination. The receptors derive from an adult in good health. The CDR3 runs from the conserved cysteine through the conserved F or W. A D gene is named only where the DNA matches it firmly. The size entry is marked missing in some rows and otherwise reads once, few, many or a size class.

D	V	size	J	DNA	CDR3
.	TRBV5-1	.	TRBJ1-4	TGCGCCAGCAGCATGAACAGTCCTAATGAAAAACTGTTTTTT	CASSMNSPNEKLFF
.	TRBV21-1	.	TRBJ2-3	TGTGCCAGCAGCAAAGTCCGGAGAGCCCACGATACGCAGTATTTT	CASSKVRRAHDTQYF
.	TRBV4-1	.	TRBJ2-1	TGCGCCAGCAGCCAAGATGGGGACAACTCCTACAATGAGCAGTTCTTC	CASSQDGDNSYNEQFF
.	TRBV7-9	.	TRBJ2-7	TGTGCCAGCAGCTTAGTTGCCAGGGACCACGAGCAGTACTTC	CASSLVARDHEQYF
.	TRBV12-3/TRBV12-4	.	TRBJ1-1	TGTGCCAGCAGTTTACAAGGATCGCCGAAGGCTTTCTTT	CASSLQGSPKAFF
TRBD1	TRBV18	once	TRBJ1-1	TGTGCCAGCTCACCATCGACAGGGCGGGACACTGAAGCTTTCTTT	CASSPSTGRDTEAFF
.	TRBV21-1	.	TRBJ1-1	TGTGCCAGCAGCAAGGTCGGGCGGGAAAAATTTAACACTGAAGCTTTCTTT	CASSKVGREKFNTEAFF
TRBD1	TRBV2	.	TRBJ1-2	TGTGCCAGCAGGGAGCGGACAGGGGAATTCCGTGGCTACACCTTC	CASRERTGEFRGYTF
TRBD1	TRBV7-9	.	TRBJ1-6	TGTGCCAGCAGCCCACTGGGACAGGGCGACTCACCCCTCCACTTT	CASSPLGQGDSPLHF
.	TRBV5-4	.	TRBJ2-1	TGTGCCAGCAGTCCGGTAAAGGCGGGTGAGCAGTTCTTC	CASSPVKAGEQFF